This T cell receptor (beta chain) was sequenced during a study of T cell responses to AZD1222 COVID-19 vaccine. Findings and limits, study-wide: Among those given AZD1222, only six or seven were seropositive at baseline. Clonal diversity may have been underestimated in mostly white British donors. Receipt of two AZD1222 doses was followed by a rise in Spike-specific TCR breadth and depth. The span of vaccine-associated CD4 TCRs extended across spike, with dominance at 160-218 and 743-854.

Germline V gene sequence: CDR1 SGHTA, CDR2 FQGNSA. The CDR3 is 15 amino acids. With 4 bases clipped from V and 3 bases from J, the junction kept 6 bases outside the gene matches. As for this clone: The antigen is undetermined.

TCRdb keeps only in-frame clones here, not all; method: immunoSEQ multiplex PCR. The sample shows 210,000 or so clones, roughly 91% of them seen only once. The starting material was peripheral blood, obtained on day 0 of MenACWY control vaccination. The source is an adult in good health. V usage is TRBV7-2 and J usage is TRBJ2-4; 7 nucleotides agree with TRBD2. CDR3 sequence (DNA): TGTGCCAGCAGCTCGGCGGGGAGGGTCAAAAACATTCAGTACTTC. Translated: CASSSAGRVKNIQYF.